This T cell receptor (beta chain) was sequenced for a study of cytomegalovirus exposure and HLA in healthy donors. PCR primers comprised 60 Vbeta and 13 Jbeta primers. Produced via immunoSEQ multiplex PCR; TCRdb's table is partial and in-frame only. Of fewer than 150,000 clones in the sample, roughly 70% were seen once. Losses at the gene ends were 6 bases for V and 1 base for J; bases not matched to a gene: 5. This CDR3 spans 14 amino acids. The germline V gene has CDR1 MNHEY and CDR2 SVGAGI. About this clone: Its antigen is not identified.

Findings and caveats of the study: Many donors carried some public TCRs, although rarity characterized most TCR sequences.

This receptor was taken from a human donor in good health. The chain links TRBV6-5 to TRBJ2-7; 8 nucleotides line up with TRBD1. What was sequenced was PBMCs. This chain's CDR3 is CASSSTGGSYEQYF. The DNA of the CDR3 is TGTGCCAGCAGCTCAACAGGGGGGTCCTACGAGCAGTACTTC.